This TCR beta chain was sequenced during a study of blood T cell repertoires in COVID-19. Across the study: Acute and convalescent COVID-19 samples came from the United States, Italy and Spain.

The length of the CDR3 is 13 residues. The V gene's germline CDR1 is SGHDT and CDR2 YYEEEE. Between the trimmed V and J ends, which lost 1 base and 6 bases, there was a span of 11 bases. Using immunoSEQ multiplex PCR, the repertoire was profiled, and TCRdb retains in-frame clones only, with some absent. The sample holds roughly 91,000 clones, more than 65% seen once. This clone was observed a few times. The chain combines TRBV5-6 with TRBJ2-7, with a possible D match to TRBD2 (6 bases). The sequence came from a man aged 65 to 85 with acute or convalescent COVID-19. Sequencing was done on a sample of peripheral blood. CDR3 nucleotide sequence: TGTGCCAGCAGCTTGCCGGGGGTGGGCGAGCAGTACGTC. Translating it yields CASSLPGVGEQYV.